What follows are 24 T cell receptor beta chains derived from one specimen sequenced in a study of identical twins' blood T cells. TCRdb recomputed calls from the 5' RACE reads with MiXCR, one row per CDR3 protein. The data show around 380,000 distinct CDR3 sequences, about 28% seen once. The sequencing input was PBMCs. These receptors originate from a woman aged 18-49 years in good health.

The chain employs TRBV18 and TRBJ1-2; TRBD1 aligns across 7 bases. V shed 5 bases and J 2 bases; nucleotides not matched to a gene: 8. The length of the CDR3 is 15 residues. CDR1 is KGHSH, CDR2 LQKENI, per germline. The chain's CDR3 is CASSDRQGRNYGYTF. The CDR3, as DNA: TGTGCCAGCTCAGACCGACAGGGAAGAAACTATGGCTACACCTTC.

Only a few counts were recorded for this clonotype. The chain employs TRBV3-1 and TRBJ1-1; TRBD1 might be the D (6 bases). V lost 1 base, J lost 1 base, and 7 bases lay in between. The CDR3 extends over 14 amino acids. CDR1 and CDR2 from the germline V gene are LGHDT and YNNKEL (reference sequence). The CDR3 nucleotides are TGTGCCAGCAGCCAAGTACAGGGGAACACTGAAGCTTTCTTT. Translation gives CASSQVQGNTEAFF.

The chain links TRBV24-1 to TRBJ2-2; D call uncertain. Germline loops: CDR1 KGHDR, CDR2 SFDVKD. V was cut by 3 bases and J by 7 bases, with 5 bases left in between. CDR3 length: 12 amino acids. The CDR3 here is CATSDRLGELFF. The CDR3 region has the DNA TGTGCCACCAGTGATCGACTCGGGGAGCTGTTTTTT.

This clonotype was seen repeatedly, ten times or more. The V gene is TRBV7-2, the J gene TRBJ1-6, with no clear D. The CDR3 totals 17 residues. Trimming took off 0 bases at V and 5 bases at J, with 14 bases between the two ends. Per the germline V gene, CDR1 is SGHTA and CDR2 is FQGNSA. The CDR3 DNA sequence: TGTGCCAGCAGCTTAGCCATTGGGCCTGTTGATAATTCACCCCTCCACTTT. Its translation: CASSLAIGPVDNSPLHF.

There are many counts of this clonotype. This chain links TRBV29-1 with TRBJ1-1; unclear D gene. The CDR3 length is 11 residues. Germline CDR1 reads SQVTM; CDR2 reads ANQGSEA. Between the trimmed V and J ends, which lost 5 bases and 3 bases, there was a span of 7 bases. CDR3 region: CSVSRYTEAFF. The DNA of the CDR3 is TGCAGCGTTTCCCGGTACACTGAAGCTTTCTTT.

The V and J genes are TRBV4-1 and TRBJ1-1; possible D gene TRBD1, 5 bases. CDR1 MGHRA and CDR2 YSYEKL come from the germline V gene. Between the trimmed V and J ends, which lost 4 bases and 6 bases, there was a span of 15 bases. This CDR3 spans 14 amino acids. CDR3 in amino acids: CASSPFLRGPEAFF. The CDR3 DNA follows: TGCGCCAGCAGCCCCTTTCTGAGGGGACCTGAAGCTTTCTTT.

In this sample, this clonotype turned up a few times. The chain employs TRBV14 and TRBJ1-1; D is uncertain. The V end lost 1 base, the J end lost 0 bases, and 9 bases lay between the germline ends. Per the germline V gene, CDR1 is SGHDN and CDR2 is FVKESK. The CDR3 extends over 15 amino acids. In DNA form, the CDR3 reads TGTGCCAGCAGCCAAGTAAGAGACATGAACACTGAAGCTTTCTTT. Translating gives CASSQVRDMNTEAFF.

The chain recombines TRBV7-9 with TRBJ1-2; the match to TRBD1 covers 7 bases. Germline CDR1 SEHNR, CDR2 FQNEAQ (reference sequence). V lost 3 bases to trimming and J lost 4 bases; unmatched junction nucleotides: 14. CDR3 length: 17 residues. The CDR3 region is CASSFIRQGRNTYGYTF. In DNA, the CDR3 is TGTGCCAGCAGCTTCATACGACAGGGAAGAAATACCTATGGCTACACCTTC.

The chain recombines TRBV5-1 with TRBJ2-2; 7 positions match TRBD1. The germline V gene encodes CDR1 SGHRS and CDR2 YFSETQ. Trimming at V came to 4 bases and at J to 2 bases, leaving 11 bases not matched to a gene. The CDR3 has 17 residues. CDR3 in amino acids: CASSARDSLLNTGELFF. DNA of the CDR3: TGCGCCAGCAGCGCCCGGGACAGTCTACTAAACACCGGGGAGCTGTTTTTT.

V is TRBV6-5 and J is TRBJ2-1; 9 bases are a match to TRBD2. Trimming at V came to 1 base and at J to 9 bases, leaving 13 bases not matched to a gene. This CDR3 region has 17 residues. Germline V gives CDR1 MNHEY, CDR2 SVGAGI. CDR3 nucleotide sequence: TGTGCCAGCAGTTACTTCGCGGGAGGGCCTTTTTTGCTTGAGCAGTTCTTC. It codes for CASSYFAGGPFLLEQFF.

This clonotype was observed at least ten times. The chain employs TRBV24-1 and TRBJ2-1, with 7 bases matching TRBD2. V gave up 2 bases and J gave up 6 bases; unmatched junction bases: 9. Germline CDR1 reads KGHDR; CDR2 reads SFDVKD. The CDR3 contains 16 residues. CDR3 region: CATSDSWTSTGNEQFF. The CDR3 DNA sequence: TGTGCCACCAGTGATTCCTGGACTAGTACGGGCAATGAGCAGTTCTTC.

A remark on this clonotype: At one of its ends the junction is not consistent with the germline gene, which may arise from a read error. The chain couples TRBV29-1 to TRBJ1-5; D is ambiguous. Looked up from germline, CDR1 is SQVTM and CDR2 is ANQGSEA. The CDR3 consists of 16 residues. CDR3 DNA sequence: TGCAGCGTTGACGAAGTGGCAGAGAAGATAAATCAGCTCCAGCATTTT. This translates into CSVDEVAEKINQLQHF. The variable domain in full, with the rest retrieved from reference TRBV29-1 and TRBJ1-5, is SAVISQKPSRDICQRGTSLTIQCQVDSQVTMMFWYRQQPGQSLTLIATANQGSEATYESGFVIDKFPISRPNLTFSTLTVSNMSPEDSSIYLCSVDEVAEKINQLQHFGDGTRLSIL.

The chain couples TRBV6-5 to TRBJ1-4, with D possibly matching TRBD1 (5 bases). CDR1 and CDR2 (germline): MNHEY, SVGAGI. The CDR3 has 14 amino acids. Trimming removed 2 bases at V and 8 bases at J, with 12 bases between. The DNA for the CDR3 is TGTGCCAGCAGTTACGGGGGGGAAGGGGAAAAACTGTTTTTT. Amino acids: CASSYGGEGEKLFF.

This clonotype was found a few times. CDR3 protein: CASSLGDRGKRDIQYF. The DNA for the CDR3 is TGTGCCAGCAGCTTAGGTGACAGGGGGAAGCGAGACATTCAGTACTTC. The J gene is TRBJ2-4, the V gene TRBV7-9; 9 nucleotides agree with TRBD1. This CDR3 contains 16 residues. J gave up 8 bases and V 1 base, and 9 bases lay outside the gene matches. Germline V CDR1 and CDR2: SEHNR, FQNEAQ (reference sequence).

The chain couples TRBV6-2 or TRBV6-3 to TRBJ1-5, with 11 positions matching TRBD1. The germline CDR1 and CDR2 sequences are MNHEY and SVGEGT. V lost 6 bases to trimming and J lost 4 bases; unmatched junction nucleotides: 8. This CDR3 comprises 16 residues. CDR3 loop: CASRTGTGGFNQPQHF. The DNA of the CDR3 is TGTGCCAGCAGGACCGGGACAGGGGGATTTAATCAGCCCCAGCATTTT.

At least ten counts were recorded for this clonotype. This rearrangement joins TRBV5-1 to TRBJ1-2, with TRBD1 matching 7 bases. This CDR3 has 14 residues. V shed 5 bases and J 3 bases; nucleotides not matched to a gene: 7. Germline assignment: CDR1 SGHRS and CDR2 YFSETQ. CDR3 sequence: CASSTDRAYYGYTF. CDR3 bases: TGCGCCAGCAGTACTGACAGGGCTTACTATGGCTACACCTTC.

The chain uses TRBV9 and TRBJ1-1, with TRBD1 matching over 9 bases. Germline V gene sequence: CDR1 SGDLS, CDR2 YYNGEE. J lost 1 base, V lost 0 bases, and 7 bases had no gene match. The CDR3 extends over 17 amino acids. The CDR3 region is CASSVARDRVTNTEAFF. Here the CDR3 DNA reads TGTGCCAGCAGCGTAGCTAGGGACAGGGTAACGAACACTGAAGCTTTCTTT.

This clonotype has just a few counts. CDR3 sequence (DNA): TGCGCCCCGGGAATGCCCCAGCATTTT. Translating gives CAPGMPQHF. The V and J genes are TRBV21-1 and TRBJ1-5; the table's D call, TRBD1, has no DNA check behind it. TRBV21-1 counts as a pseudogene. The CDR3 extends over 9 amino acids.

This clonotype has more than one count but fewer than ten. This sequence joins TRBV12-3 or TRBV12-4 and TRBJ2-1; possibly TRBD1 for D (7 bases). Trimming took off 1 base at V and 6 bases at J, with 10 bases between the two ends. The CDR3 sequence is 14 residues long. CDR3 sequence reads: CASSLGQGGNEQFF. The DNA of the CDR3 is TGTGCCAGCAGTTTAGGGCAGGGGGGCAATGAGCAGTTCTTC.

V gene TRBV29-1 combines with J gene TRBJ2-5, with D possibly TRBD1 on 6 matching bases. Germline V gene sequence: CDR1 SQVTM, CDR2 ANQGSEA. The CDR3 totals 12 residues. The germline V and J ends were trimmed by 7 bases and 6 bases, with 15 bases remaining between them. CDR3 amino acids: CSASEGGKTQYF. As DNA, the CDR3 is TGCAGCGCGTCAGAAGGGGGAAAGACCCAGTACTTC.

This clonotype came up a few times. Mismatch with germline at one junction end may stem from a read error. The chain has TRBV20-1 and TRBJ2-5; no clear D. The CDR3 length is 13 residues. Germline-derived CDR1 and CDR2 are DFQATT and SNEGSKA (reference sequence). As DNA, the CDR3 is TGCAGTGCTGGAGACCCACTAAAAGGGACCCAGTACTTC. It is translated as CSAGDPLKGTQYF.

The genes are TRBV10-3 and TRBJ2-1; maybe TRBD2 (5 bases). The germline CDR1 and CDR2 sequences are ENHRY and SYGVKD. The CDR3 extends over 13 amino acids. The V and J ends lost 4 bases and 7 bases respectively, with 11 bases between them. The DNA for the CDR3 is TGTGCCATCAGTGGTCTGGGCGGGAATGAGCAGTTCTTC. It encodes CAISGLGGNEQFF.

The chain is built from TRBV19 and TRBJ1-2; perhaps TRBD1 as D (6 bases). V was shortened by 10 bases and J by 4 bases, with 16 bases between the two germline ends. The germline V gene encodes CDR1 LNHDA and CDR2 SQIVND (reference sequence). The CDR3 covers 13 residues. Here the CDR3 reads CAIQGTETYGYTF. As DNA, the CDR3 is TGTGCCATCCAGGGGACGGAGACCTATGGCTACACCTTC. The variable domain in full, completed from reference TRBV19 and TRBJ1-2, reads DGGITQSPKYLFRKEGQNVTLSCEQNLNHDAMYWYRQDPGQGLRLIYYSQIVNDFQKGDIAEGYSVSREKKESFPLTVTSAQKNPTAFYLCAIQGTETYGYTFGSGTRLTVV.

The chain combines TRBV5-5 with TRBJ1-2; 7 nucleotides line up with TRBD1. Germline-derived CDR1 and CDR2 are SGHKS and YYEKEE (reference sequence). The CDR3 consists of 13 residues. Germline trimming cut 3 bases from V and 9 bases from J; bases unmatched to any gene: 8. CDR3 loop: CASSYSGTARYTF. The DNA for the CDR3 is TGTGCCAGCAGCTATTCCGGGACAGCACGCTACACCTTC.